This passage covers 10 T cell receptor beta chains from one sample sequenced in a study of T cell responses to AZD1222 COVID-19 vaccine. TCRdb's copy holds only in-frame clones and misses some; the assay was immunoSEQ multiplex PCR. The sample has around 250,000 clones, 85% to 95% seen once. Sequenced material: peripheral blood, taken on day 0 of AZD1222 vaccination. All receptors come from an adult in good health.

This clone appeared a single time. The rearrangement links TRBV6-1 to TRBJ2-2; perhaps TRBD1 as D (5 bases). CDR3 length: 15 amino acids. The germline V and J ends were trimmed by 2 bases and 6 bases, with 13 bases remaining between them. Germline V CDR1 and CDR2: MNHNS, SASEGT. The CDR3: CASSEWAGKAGELFF. In DNA form, the CDR3 reads TGTGCCAGCAGTGAATGGGCAGGGAAGGCCGGGGAGCTGTTTTTT.

This chain links TRBV27 with TRBJ1-1; the D is unclear. From germline, CDR1 is MNHEY and CDR2 SMNVEV (reference sequence). The CDR3 contains 14 residues. Trimming shortened V by 5 bases and J by 3 bases, and 13 bases separated the two germline ends. CDR3 region: CASSHDGGYTEAFF. The DNA for the CDR3 is TGTGCCAGCAGTCATGACGGAGGTTACACTGAAGCTTTCTTT.

The chain combines TRBV19 with TRBJ2-6; 8 nucleotides align to TRBD1. After removal of 3 bases from V and 1 base from J, the junction contained 8 bases not matched to a gene. CDR3 length equals 18 residues. Germline CDR1 reads LNHDA; CDR2 reads SQIVND (reference sequence). CDR3 bases: TGTGCCAGTAGTATCCGGACAGGGTTTCCTTCTGGGGCCAACGTCCTGACTTTC. Amino acids: CASSIRTGFPSGANVLTF.

J is TRBJ1-1 and V is TRBV4-2, with D maybe TRBD1 (6 bases). CDR3 length equals 15 residues. The V end lost 0 bases, the J end lost 11 bases, and 19 bases lay between the germline ends. Germline loops: CDR1 LGHNA, CDR2 YNFKEQ. In DNA, the CDR3 is TGTGCCAGCAGCCAAGATCGGGCAGGGGATTTGTCGGCTTTCTTT. Translated, it gives CASSQDRAGDLSAFF.

V usage is TRBV5-4 and J usage is TRBJ2-2; D unclear. This CDR3 comprises 13 residues. Germline assignment: CDR1 SGHNT and CDR2 YYREEE (reference sequence). Trimming pared 2 bases from V and 6 bases from J, leaving 8 bases between. The CDR3 spells CASSFTLAGELFF. DNA for the CDR3: TGTGCCAGCAGCTTCACACTCGCCGGGGAGCTGTTTTTT. The full variable domain, with the rest looked up from reference TRBV5-4 and TRBJ2-2, is ETGVTQSPTHLIKTRGQQVTLRCSSQSGHNTVSWYQQALGQGPQFIFQYYREEENGRGNFPPRFSGLQFPNYSSELNVNALELDDSALYLCASSFTLAGELFFGEGSRLTVL.

This clone came up once. V gene TRBV5-1 combines with J gene TRBJ1-3; 7 nucleotides align to TRBD1. Looked up from germline, CDR1 is SGHRS and CDR2 is YFSETQ. Trimming cost V 1 base and J 0 bases; bases outside gene matches: 4. The CDR3 is 16 amino acids. CDR3 sequence: CASSLLAGGSGNTIYF. CDR3 coding DNA: TGCGCCAGCAGCTTGCTCGCAGGGGGCTCTGGAAACACCATATATTTT.

V usage is TRBV10-3 and J usage is TRBJ2-6; D not resolved. CDR1 is ENHRY and CDR2 is SYGVKD in the germline V gene. The CDR3 is 14 residues long. V shed 3 bases and J shed 4 bases, with 7 bases lying between them. CDR3 sequence: CAISDQVGANVLTF. CDR3 nucleotide sequence: TGTGCCATCAGTGACCAGGTCGGGGCCAACGTCCTGACTTTC.

This clone occurred once. J is TRBJ1-1 and V is TRBV7-9; possible D gene TRBD1, 5 bases. V was clipped by 7 bases and J by 3 bases, with 15 bases between them. The CDR3 runs to 14 residues. In germline, CDR1 is SEHNR, CDR2 FQNEAQ (reference sequence). CDR3 bases: TGTGCCAGCACCTTTAAGGGGTCGGACACTGAAGCTTTCTTT. It yields the protein CASTFKGSDTEAFF.

The rearrangement joins TRBV4-1 to TRBJ1-2; TRBD1 might be the D (6 bases). CDR1 and CDR2 (germline): MGHRA, YSYEKL. The CDR3 sequence is 14 residues long. V was pared by 0 bases and J by 2 bases, with 7 bases between. The CDR3, as DNA: TGCGCCAGCAGCCAAGACAGGGGAAACTATGGCTACACCTTC. Residues: CASSQDRGNYGYTF.

The table lists this clone with a count of one. The chain recombines TRBV4-1 with TRBJ1-1; TRBD1 aligns across 8 bases. The CDR3 length is 13 residues. The V gene's germline CDR1 is MGHRA and CDR2 YSYEKL. The ends lost 4 bases at V and 5 bases at J; junction bases unmatched: 3. CDR3 coding DNA: TGCGCCAGCAGCCCGACAGGGGAGACTGAAGCTTTCTTT. It is translated as CASSPTGETEAFF.